The T cell receptor (beta chain) described here comes from a study of metastatic and nonmetastatic thyroid tumors. The study's findings and limits: A significant increase in TCR beta diversity was reportedly seen in malignant thyroid tumors relative to benign nodules, in blood and tumor.

Germline V gene lookup returns CDR1 MNHEY and CDR2 SVGAGI. The length of the CDR3 is 15 residues. All patients reached thyroid surgery having received no treatment beforehand. This clone was recorded a few times. Its target is not known. One end of the junction varies from germline; a read error may be responsible. In the source study's methods: Building a distant-metastasis classifier for papillary thyroid cancer drew on CDR3 differences across clinicopathological groups. TCRdb re-analyzed the PCR reads using MiXCR. V and J calls and clone size were set by TCRdb, not the authors. This sample yields some 14,000 clones, of which 10% to 15% are seen a single time; 13% to 15% belongs to the top ten.

The source material was blood. This chain joins TRBV6-5 and TRBJ2-1; tentative D call: TRBD2 (6 bases). This receptor was taken from a female donor with papillary thyroid cancer or a benign thyroid nodule (not recorded which). Some clones in this sample may be carry-over from other donors' samples. CDR3 sequence (DNA): TGTGCCAGCAGTTACGATGCGGGATCCTATAATGAGCAGTTCTTC. Residues: CASSYDAGSYNEQFF.